This is a list of T cell receptor beta chains from one sample in a study of blood T cell repertoires in COVID-19. The repertoire was sequenced with immunoSEQ multiplex PCR; TCRdb's copy has only in-frame clones and lacks some. Of roughly 250,000 clones in the sample, just over 90% were seen once. Sequencing used PBMCs or T cells enriched from blood (not recorded which). The receptors were gathered from a woman younger than 35 who had recovered from COVID-19. The CDR3 runs from the conserved cysteine through the conserved F or W. Fields, in order: clone size, D gene, J gene, V gene, CDR3 DNA, CDR3 protein. A D gene is named only where the DNA matches it firmly. Clone size appears in some rows only: once, few, many, or a class for an expanded clone.

clone size: -; D gene: TRBD2; J gene: TRBJ2-3; V gene: TRBV25-1; CDR3 DNA: TGTGCCAGCAGCGGACTAGCGGGGGGTTGGGGCACAGATACGCAGTATTTT; CDR3 protein: CASSGLAGGWGTDTQYF
clone size: -; D gene: -; J gene: TRBJ2-1; V gene: TRBV13; CDR3 DNA: TGTGCCAGCAGCTTACAAGGCCACCAGGGGTTCTTC; CDR3 protein: CASSLQGHQGFF
clone size: -; D gene: -; J gene: TRBJ2-3; V gene: TRBV5-6; CDR3 DNA: TGTGCCAGCAGCTTGGCCGGCGGGACAGCGGGTGGTACGCAGTATTTT; CDR3 protein: CASSLAGGTAGGTQYF
clone size: few; D gene: TRBD1; J gene: TRBJ2-1; V gene: TRBV5-1; CDR3 DNA: TGCGCCAGCAGCCTTCTACAGGGGGATGAGCAGTTCTTC; CDR3 protein: CASSLLQGDEQFF
clone size: -; D gene: -; J gene: TRBJ2-3; V gene: TRBV4-1; CDR3 DNA: TGCGCCAGCAGCCAAGAGTCTAGGACAGATACGCAGTATTTT; CDR3 protein: CASSQESRTDTQYF
clone size: many; D gene: -; J gene: TRBJ2-5; V gene: TRBV20-1; CDR3 DNA: TGCAGTGCTAGTTCCCATAAAGGGGCTGGGGAGACCCAGTACTTC; CDR3 protein: CSASSHKGAGETQYF
clone size: -; D gene: TRBD1; J gene: TRBJ1-2; V gene: TRBV14; CDR3 DNA: TGTGCCAGCAGCCACCGACAGGGGTACTATGGCTACACCTTC; CDR3 protein: CASSHRQGYYGYTF
clone size: -; D gene: TRBD1; J gene: TRBJ1-6; V gene: TRBV5-5; CDR3 DNA: TGTGCCAGCAGCTTGGGGACAGGGCCAAATTCACCCCTCCACTTT; CDR3 protein: CASSLGTGPNSPLHF
clone size: -; D gene: TRBD2; J gene: TRBJ2-1; V gene: TRBV18; CDR3 DNA: TGTGCCAGCTCGCAACTAGCGGGAGGGCCGGAGAATGAGCAGTTCTTC; CDR3 protein: CASSQLAGGPENEQFF
clone size: -; D gene: -; J gene: TRBJ1-4; V gene: TRBV3-1/TRBV3-2; CDR3 DNA: TGTGCCAGCAGCCTACGAGGTGTTAATGAAAAACTGTTTTTT; CDR3 protein: CASSLRGVNEKLFF
clone size: -; D gene: TRBD1; J gene: TRBJ1-2; V gene: TRBV29-1; CDR3 DNA: TGCAGCGTCTGGGACAGAGTTAACTATGGCTACACCTTC; CDR3 protein: CSVWDRVNYGYTF
clone size: -; D gene: -; J gene: TRBJ2-3; V gene: TRBV7-6; CDR3 DNA: TGTGCCAGCAGCTCTTCCCCGTCCGGGTCGGATACGCAGTATTTT; CDR3 protein: CASSSSPSGSDTQYF
clone size: -; D gene: -; J gene: TRBJ1-2; V gene: TRBV5-1; CDR3 DNA: TGCGCCAGCAGCTTGGGGACTTCCAACTATGGCTACACCTTC; CDR3 protein: CASSLGTSNYGYTF
clone size: -; D gene: -; J gene: TRBJ2-7; V gene: TRBV6-5; CDR3 DNA: TGTGCCAGCAGTTGGACAAAAGGCGAGCAGTACTTC; CDR3 protein: CASSWTKGEQYF
clone size: -; D gene: TRBD1; J gene: TRBJ2-7; V gene: TRBV5-4; CDR3 DNA: TGTGCCGCGGGGACAGGGGGCTCCTACGAGCAGTACTTC; CDR3 protein: CAAGTGGSYEQYF
clone size: -; D gene: -; J gene: TRBJ1-2; V gene: TRBV3-1/TRBV3-2; CDR3 DNA: TGTGCCAGCAGCGAGGGGGAATACGGCTACACCTTC; CDR3 protein: CASSEGEYGYTF
clone size: -; D gene: -; J gene: TRBJ1-1; V gene: TRBV6-6; CDR3 DNA: TGTGCCAGCAGTTACGACTCCCTGACAGTTTCCACTGAAGCTTTCTTT; CDR3 protein: CASSYDSLTVSTEAFF
clone size: -; D gene: TRBD1; J gene: TRBJ1-2; V gene: TRBV9; CDR3 DNA: TGTGCCAGCAGCACGACAGGGGCATTTAACTATGGCTACACCTTC; CDR3 protein: CASSTTGAFNYGYTF
clone size: -; D gene: -; J gene: TRBJ2-2; V gene: TRBV24-1; CDR3 DNA: TGTGCCACCAGTGATTTGAATAGGGGCGGCACCGGGGAGCTGTTTTTT; CDR3 protein: CATSDLNRGGTGELFF
clone size: -; D gene: TRBD1; J gene: TRBJ1-2; V gene: TRBV20-1; CDR3 DNA: TGCAGTGCTAGTTCCCGGGACAGGGCCAACTATGGCTACACCTTC; CDR3 protein: CSASSRDRANYGYTF
clone size: -; D gene: -; J gene: TRBJ1-2; V gene: TRBV5-1; CDR3 DNA: TGCGCCAGCAGCACCGGGGTGGTAGATGGCTACACCTTC; CDR3 protein: CASSTGVVDGYTF
clone size: -; D gene: -; J gene: TRBJ2-1; V gene: TRBV21-1; CDR3 DNA: TGTGCCAGCAGCAAAGGATTCAAGGGCGGGAGAGCCTACAATGAGCAGTTCTTC; CDR3 protein: CASSKGFKGGRAYNEQFF
clone size: once; D gene: TRBD2; J gene: TRBJ2-7; V gene: TRBV28; CDR3 DNA: TGTGCCAGCAGTCTGACTAGCGGGAGAGTGTCCTACGAGCAGTACTTC; CDR3 protein: CASSLTSGRVSYEQYF
clone size: -; D gene: TRBD2; J gene: TRBJ2-1; V gene: TRBV6-6; CDR3 DNA: TGTGCCAGCAGGGGACTAGCGGAGCTCAATGAGCAGTTCTTC; CDR3 protein: CASRGLAELNEQFF
clone size: -; D gene: TRBD2; J gene: TRBJ2-5; V gene: TRBV11-3; CDR3 DNA: TGTGCCAGCAGCTTAGGTCCCCTAGCGGGGAAAGAGACCCAGTACTTC; CDR3 protein: CASSLGPLAGKETQYF
clone size: -; D gene: TRBD2; J gene: TRBJ2-3; V gene: TRBV6-5; CDR3 DNA: TGTGCCAGCAATTTAGGGACTAGCCCCACAGATACGCAGTATTTT; CDR3 protein: CASNLGTSPTDTQYF
clone size: -; D gene: -; J gene: TRBJ1-2; V gene: TRBV10-3; CDR3 DNA: TGTGCCATCAGTGTCCAACAGACCAACTATGGCTACACCTTC; CDR3 protein: CAISVQQTNYGYTF
clone size: -; D gene: -; J gene: TRBJ2-1; V gene: TRBV4-3; CDR3 DNA: TGCGCCAGCAGCCAAGATGGTTCGGGCTCCTACAATGAGCAGTTCTTC; CDR3 protein: CASSQDGSGSYNEQFF
clone size: -; D gene: -; J gene: TRBJ1-1; V gene: TRBV28; CDR3 DNA: TGTGCCAGCAGTCCGGGAGTGCTTGGTGCTTTCTTT; CDR3 protein: CASSPGVLGAFF